The 22 T cell receptor beta chains below all came from one sample that was sequenced in a study of blood T cell repertoires in COVID-19. TCRdb's table, derived via immunoSEQ multiplex PCR, lists solely in-frame clones and lacks some. The sample has 71,000 or so clones; more than 65% are singletons. The specimen was peripheral blood. The receptors originated from a man between 45 and 60 years old with acute or convalescent COVID-19.

This chain links TRBV29-1 with TRBJ2-3; weak D call: TRBD2 (5 bases). Trimming shortened V by 5 bases and J by 2 bases, and 14 bases separated the two germline ends. The V gene's germline CDR1 is SQVTM and CDR2 ANQGSEA. This CDR3 comprises 14 residues. Here the CDR3 reads CSVTSSGLTDTQYF. CDR3 sequence (DNA): TGCAGCGTTACCTCGAGCGGCCTCACAGATACGCAGTATTTT.

V usage is TRBV6-2 or TRBV6-3 and J usage is TRBJ1-2; D not resolved. The ends were cut back, 0 bases at V and 6 bases at J, with 14 bases in the middle. The CDR3 is 15 residues long. Germline V gives CDR1 MNHEY, CDR2 SVGEGT. This CDR3 is CASSYSDPPRDGYTF. The CDR3 bases are TGTGCCAGCAGTTACTCCGATCCACCGAGGGATGGCTACACCTTC.

This clone was detected a few times. This rearrangement joins TRBV28 to TRBJ2-5; no definite D call. V was clipped by 5 bases and J by 7 bases, with 14 bases between them. The CDR3 totals 13 residues. Germline V gives CDR1 MDHEN, CDR2 SYDVKM. The CDR3 is CASSPPGPGTQYF. The DNA of the CDR3 is TGTGCCAGCAGTCCGCCAGGTCCTGGGACCCAGTACTTC.

As concerns this clone: The sample carries other DNA sequences with the same CDR3. The chain joins TRBV12-5 to TRBJ1-5; D is unclear. The CDR3 totals 13 residues. Germline loops: CDR1 LGHNT, CDR2 FRNRAP. Trimming cost V 1 base and J 4 bases, with 5 bases left between them. Written as DNA, the CDR3 is TGTGCTAGTGGTTTGGGTCTAAATCAGCCCCAGCATTTT. Its translation: CASGLGLNQPQHF.

This sequence joins TRBV5-4 and TRBJ1-4; unclear D gene. The CDR3 loop spans 14 amino acids. Germline assignment: CDR1 SGHNT and CDR2 YYREEE (reference sequence). Between the trimmed V and J ends, which lost 1 base and 8 bases, there was a span of 12 bases. This chain's CDR3 is CASSLREDGEKLFF. The DNA for the CDR3 is TGTGCCAGCAGCTTGCGGGAAGATGGGGAAAAACTGTTTTTT.

This clone came up once. A junction end diverges from the germline sequence, so it may reflect a read error. This chain joins TRBV14 and TRBJ1-6, with D possibly matching TRBD1 (5 bases). The germline V gene encodes CDR1 SGHDN and CDR2 FVKESK. The CDR3 is 17 residues long. DNA for the CDR3: TGTGCCAGCAGCCAAGGGGTAGCAGGGCTCTATCATTCACCCCTCCACTTT. It codes for CASSQGVAGLYHSPLHF.

This chain connects TRBV5-1 to TRBJ2-3, with D possibly matching TRBD1 (6 bases). The CDR3 sequence is 17 residues long. From germline, CDR1 is SGHRS and CDR2 YFSETQ. The V and J ends lost 2 bases and 0 bases respectively, with 16 bases between them. The CDR3 DNA sequence: TGCGCCAGCAGCTTCTACACAGGGATGGAAAGCACAGATACGCAGTATTTT. Translation: CASSFYTGMESTDTQYF.

This clone was picked up a small number of times. The rearrangement joins TRBV6-6 to TRBJ2-1, with a weak D call TRBD2 (6 bases). V lost 2 bases and J 0 bases, leaving 11 bases between the germline ends. The CDR3 length is 16 residues. CDR1 MNHNY and CDR2 SVGAGI come from the germline V gene (reference sequence). The CDR3 protein is CASSYGGSSSYNEQFF. CDR3 DNA sequence: TGTGCCAGCAGTTACGGGGGGTCTAGCTCCTACAATGAGCAGTTCTTC.

The chain is built from TRBV4-3 and TRBJ2-7, with 10 bases fitting TRBD1. Germline trimming cut 5 bases from V and 2 bases from J; bases unmatched to any gene: 6. CDR1 and CDR2 (germline): LGHNA, YSLEER. The CDR3 runs to 15 residues. CDR3 sequence (DNA): TGCGCCAGCAGCACGGGGACAGGGGAGGCCTACGAGCAGTACTTC. Its translation is CASSTGTGEAYEQYF.

The chain links TRBV28 to TRBJ2-5, with 7 bases lining up with TRBD1. CDR1 and CDR2 from the germline V gene are MDHEN and SYDVKM. The length of the CDR3 is 16 residues. V lost 5 bases, J lost 0 bases, and 9 bases stayed unmatched. The CDR3: CASSQTTGWDQETQYF. CDR3 DNA: TGTGCCAGCAGTCAAACGACAGGGTGGGACCAAGAGACCCAGTACTTC.

V gene TRBV29-1 combines with J gene TRBJ1-1; 7 positions agree with TRBD1. Germline assignment: CDR1 SQVTM and CDR2 ANQGSEA. The CDR3 spans 14 residues. V was pared by 4 bases and J by 2 bases, with 7 bases of the junction left unmatched. CDR3 residues: CSVGRDSGNTEAFF. Here the CDR3 DNA reads TGCAGCGTTGGGCGGGACAGCGGAAACACTGAAGCTTTCTTT.

The chain has TRBV9 and TRBJ2-1; D gene ambiguous. The V gene lost 4 bases and the J gene lost 0 bases, with 14 bases spanning the gap. Germline lookup yields CDR1 SGDLS and CDR2 YYNGEE. The CDR3 runs 16 residues. DNA for the CDR3: TGTGCCAGCAGCTCCCGTCAAACGAGCTCCTACAATGAGCAGTTCTTC. Protein sequence: CASSSRQTSSYNEQFF.

The V call is TRBV7-7, the J call TRBJ2-2; TRBD1 agrees at 8 bases. Looked up from germline, CDR1 is SSHAT and CDR2 is FNYEAQ (reference sequence). The CDR3 runs 16 residues. Trimming removed 5 bases from V and 0 bases from J; junction bases left unmatched: 5. CDR3: CASSPGQGANTGELFF. CDR3 DNA: TGTGCCAGCAGCCCTGGACAGGGAGCGAACACCGGGGAGCTGTTTTTT.

The chain is built from TRBV6-2 or TRBV6-3 and TRBJ2-7, with D tentatively TRBD2 (5 bases). In germline, CDR1 is MNHEY, CDR2 SVGEGT. The V end lost 4 bases, the J end lost 3 bases, and 19 bases lay between the germline ends. The CDR3 length is 16 residues. As DNA, the CDR3 is TGTGCCAGCAGTTCTCCCGATGGGAGAGCAAACTACGAGCAGTACTTC. This encodes CASSSPDGRANYEQYF.

The chain recombines TRBV7-3 with TRBJ2-5; 10 nucleotides agree with TRBD1. Germline CDR1 SGHTA, CDR2 FQGTGA. V was clipped by 5 bases and J by 4 bases; unmatched bases: 13. This CDR3 region has 17 residues. This CDR3 reads CASSRGATGGLGETQYF. The CDR3 DNA reads as TGTGCCAGCAGCCGAGGGGCGACAGGGGGCCTAGGAGAGACCCAGTACTTC.

The CDR3 nucleotides are TGTGCCAGCAGTTACAACGGGGGCAATCAGCCCCAGCATTTT. This codes for CASSYNGGNQPQHF. This chain joins TRBV6-5 and TRBJ1-5; D ambiguous. Germline CDR1 reads MNHEY; CDR2 reads SVGAGI. The CDR3 consists of 14 residues. Trimming took 2 bases from V and 2 from J, leaving 7 bases between them.

V gene TRBV9 combines with J gene TRBJ2-4; the match to TRBD2 covers 11 bases. The V and J ends lost 3 bases and 4 bases, in that order; junction bases with no gene match: 3. The germline V gene encodes CDR1 SGDLS and CDR2 YYNGEE. This CDR3 region has 15 residues. The CDR3 coding sequence is TGTGCCAGCAGCGCCTCTAGCGGGGGGAAAAACATTCAGTACTTC. Its protein product is CASSASSGGKNIQYF.

The V gene is TRBV4-2, the J gene TRBJ1-2; 7 nucleotides match TRBD1. V gave up 1 base and J gave up 2 bases; unmatched junction bases: 7. Germline V gene sequence: CDR1 LGHNA, CDR2 YNFKEQ. The CDR3 loop spans 16 amino acids. CDR3 loop: CASSQARGQANYGYTF. The CDR3 nucleotides read TGTGCCAGCAGCCAAGCGAGAGGACAGGCCAACTATGGCTACACCTTC.

This sequence joins TRBV12-5 and TRBJ1-2; TRBD1 matches 7 bases. CDR3 size: 15 residues. J lost 4 bases, V lost 1 base, and 6 bases had no gene match. Germline V lookup: CDR1 LGHNT, CDR2 FRNRAP. The CDR3 protein is CASGLEGRGVYGYTF. CDR3 DNA sequence: TGTGCTAGTGGTTTGGAGGGCAGGGGGGTCTATGGCTACACCTTC.

There are a few counts of this clone. This chain connects TRBV14 to TRBJ2-3; 9 bases are a match to TRBD2. The junction had 7 bases not matched to a gene; V was cut back by 8 bases and J by 4 bases. The CDR3 spans 14 residues. In germline, CDR1 is SGHDN, CDR2 FVKESK. The CDR3 region is CASQGLAKADTQYF. The CDR3 DNA reads TGTGCCAGCCAGGGACTAGCCAAGGCAGATACGCAGTATTTT. Complete variable domain (other parts from reference TRBV14 and TRBJ2-3): EAGVTQFPSHSVIEKGQTVTLRCDPISGHDNLYWYRRVMGKEIKFLLHFVKESKQDESGMPNNRFLAERTGGTYSTLKVQPAELEDSGVYFCASQGLAKADTQYFGPGTRLTVL.

CDR3 region: CASSPGTQETQYF. The CDR3 DNA reads as TGTGCCAGCAGCCCCGGGACACAAGAGACCCAGTACTTC. The chain links TRBV12-3 or TRBV12-4 to TRBJ2-5; tentatively, D is TRBD1 (6 bases). The V and J ends lost 6 bases and 2 bases respectively, with 10 bases between them. This CDR3 region has 13 residues.

Here the CDR3 reads CASSPPGFYNSPLHF. DNA of the CDR3: TGTGCCAGCAGCCCCCCAGGGTTCTATAATTCACCCCTCCACTTT. The chain couples TRBV5-5 to TRBJ1-6, with a possible D match to TRBD1 (5 bases). The V gene's germline CDR1 is SGHKS and CDR2 YYEKEE (reference sequence). This CDR3 has 15 amino acids. V gave up 4 bases and J gave up 3 bases, with 11 bases separating them.